This passage covers 3 T cell receptor beta chains from one sample sequenced in a study of cytotoxic CD8 clonotypes in ibrutinib-treated CLL. Libraries were prepared by immunoSEQ multiplex PCR; TCRdb keeps only in-frame clonotypes and omits some of them. This sample has hundreds of thousands of clones, with roughly 70% found just once. The sequenced sample was PBMCs, obtained after 36 months of ibrutinib treatment. The receptor set was obtained from a human donor with chronic lymphocytic leukemia.

V usage is TRBV6-1 and J usage is TRBJ2-7; 7 nucleotides line up with TRBD1. Trimming cost V 5 bases and J 4 bases; bases outside gene matches: 8. Germline values: CDR1 MNHNS, CDR2 SASEGT. The CDR3 is 14 amino acids. This CDR3 is CASSTGQRLYEQYF. The DNA of the CDR3 is TGTGCCAGCAGTACGGGACAGAGATTGTACGAGCAGTACTTC.

The chain couples TRBV6-5 to TRBJ1-4; the D gene is possibly TRBD1 (5 bases). Trimming took 2 bases from V and 0 from J, leaving 7 bases between them. The CDR3 totals 15 residues. The germline CDR1 and CDR2 sequences are MNHEY and SVGAGI. CDR3 DNA sequence: TGTGCCAGCAGTTACGGGGGAGCAACTAATGAAAAACTGTTTTTT. Translating gives CASSYGGATNEKLFF.

The chain joins TRBV4-1 to TRBJ2-5, with 8 bases lining up with TRBD2. Germline trimming cut 2 bases from V and 5 bases from J; bases unmatched to any gene: 7. The CDR3 sequence is 15 residues long. Germline-derived CDR1 and CDR2 are MGHRA and YSYEKL. The CDR3 DNA sequence: TGCGCCAGCAGCCAAAACGGGGGGGCGCGGGAGACCCAGTACTTC. Its protein is CASSQNGGARETQYF.